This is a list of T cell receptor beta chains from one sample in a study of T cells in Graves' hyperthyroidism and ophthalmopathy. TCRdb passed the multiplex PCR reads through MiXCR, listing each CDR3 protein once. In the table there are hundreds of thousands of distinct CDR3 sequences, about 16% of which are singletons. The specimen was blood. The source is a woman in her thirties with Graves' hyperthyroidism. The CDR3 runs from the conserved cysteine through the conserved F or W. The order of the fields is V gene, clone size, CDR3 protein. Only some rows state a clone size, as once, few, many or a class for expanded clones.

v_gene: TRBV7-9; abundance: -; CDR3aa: CASSTGTGDQPQHF
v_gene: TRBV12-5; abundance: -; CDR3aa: CASCIAGGTGELFF
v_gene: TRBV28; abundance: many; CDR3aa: CASRDNTEAFF
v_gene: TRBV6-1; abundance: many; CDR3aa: CASSKQQGVTTEAFF
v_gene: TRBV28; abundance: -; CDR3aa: CASSLILSSGANVLTF
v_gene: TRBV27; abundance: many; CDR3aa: CASSPLASYEQYF
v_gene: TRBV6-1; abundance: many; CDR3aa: CASGQGYSGNTIYF
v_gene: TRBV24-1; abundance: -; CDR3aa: CATSDFGGRGTDTQYF
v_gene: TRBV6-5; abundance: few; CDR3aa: CASSYSGQGTGYTF
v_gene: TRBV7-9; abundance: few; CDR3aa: CASSLDRARTKAFF
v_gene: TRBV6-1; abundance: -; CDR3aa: CASSPEDSMNTEAFF
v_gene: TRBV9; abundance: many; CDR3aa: CASSVAGGGEQYF
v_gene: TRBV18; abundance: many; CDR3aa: CATWGVEKETQYF
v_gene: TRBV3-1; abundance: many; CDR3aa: CASSQVAGPYEQYF
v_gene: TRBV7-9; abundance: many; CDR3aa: CASSGFGVYNEQFF
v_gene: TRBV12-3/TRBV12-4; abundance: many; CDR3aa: CASSSYSSSYEQYF
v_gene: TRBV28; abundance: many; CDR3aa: CASRVGTGGAYNEQFF
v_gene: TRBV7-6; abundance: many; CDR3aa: CASSPRTSGPYEQYF
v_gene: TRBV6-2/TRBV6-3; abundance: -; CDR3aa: CASSYDHFQAGELFF
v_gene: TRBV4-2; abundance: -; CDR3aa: CASSQDALAGNNEQFF
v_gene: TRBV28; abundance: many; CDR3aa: CASSFHLLAGGSRGSTSYEQYF
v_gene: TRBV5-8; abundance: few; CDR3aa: CASSFGLSSYNEQFF
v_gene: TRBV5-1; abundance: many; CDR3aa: CASSPATATRDTEAFF
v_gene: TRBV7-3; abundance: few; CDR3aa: CASSLTSLNTEAFF
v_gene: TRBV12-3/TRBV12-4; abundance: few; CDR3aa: CASSQRGRSDQPQHF
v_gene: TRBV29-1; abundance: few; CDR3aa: CSVSTQGIVEKLFF
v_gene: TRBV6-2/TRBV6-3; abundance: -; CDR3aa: CASSYSPGVEQPQHF
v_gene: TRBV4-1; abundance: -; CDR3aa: CASSHLGTDRLGAFF
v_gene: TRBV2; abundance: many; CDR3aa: CASSLPDIMVTDTQYF
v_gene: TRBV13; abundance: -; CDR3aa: CASSLLEMARGTQYF
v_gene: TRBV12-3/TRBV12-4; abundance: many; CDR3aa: CASSVDRGVEETQYF
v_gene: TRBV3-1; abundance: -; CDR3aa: CASRQRESVGELFF
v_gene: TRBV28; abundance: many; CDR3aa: CASSPSLAGADF
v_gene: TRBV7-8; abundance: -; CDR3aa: CASSPWRVVETQYF
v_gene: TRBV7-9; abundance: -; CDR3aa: CASSEESNYGYTF
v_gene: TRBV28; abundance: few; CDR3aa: CASSSTGTNQPQHF
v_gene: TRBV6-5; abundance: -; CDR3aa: CASSSTGAGNQPQHF
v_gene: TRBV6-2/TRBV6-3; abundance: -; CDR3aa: CASSKTDKSYNEQFF
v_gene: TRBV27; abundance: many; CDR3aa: CASRRTSGSSHEQYF
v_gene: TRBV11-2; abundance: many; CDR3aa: CASSQGQASNYGYTF
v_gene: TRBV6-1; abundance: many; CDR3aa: CASSEIALAGNEQFF
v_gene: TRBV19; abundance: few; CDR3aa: CASSIIQGSSYEQYF
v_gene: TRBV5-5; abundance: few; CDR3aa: CASNPRAGGNQPQHF
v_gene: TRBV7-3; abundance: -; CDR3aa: CASSLGGGSFTYNEQFF
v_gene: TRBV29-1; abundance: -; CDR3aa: CSVIPGAGELFF
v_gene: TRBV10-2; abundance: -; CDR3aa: CASRSGLAGETQYF
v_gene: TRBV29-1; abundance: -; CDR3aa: CSVLKRQGPENTEAFF
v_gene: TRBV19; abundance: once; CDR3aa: CASSPSRGQGDNQPQHF
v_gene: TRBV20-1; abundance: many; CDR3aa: CSARARGFKATNEKLFF
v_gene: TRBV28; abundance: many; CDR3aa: CASSLGVAGSSYEQYF
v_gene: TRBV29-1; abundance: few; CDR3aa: CSVNLAGRAAGELFF
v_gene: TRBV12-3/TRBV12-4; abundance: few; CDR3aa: CASSFSRAGGYNEQFF
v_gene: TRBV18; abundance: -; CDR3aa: CASSPPRTPGGNTIYF